A single count supports the clone carrying this TCR beta chain. The CDR3 is 15 amino acids. J gave up 5 bases and V 3 bases, and 4 bases lay outside the gene matches. Germline CDR1 and CDR2: MGHDK and SYGVNS. The sample is drawn from a study of cytomegalovirus exposure and HLA in healthy donors. Researchers ran the PCR with 60 Vbeta and 13 Jbeta primers. Repertoires were generated with immunoSEQ multiplex PCR, while TCRdb's copy carries only in-frame clones and drops some. The sample has about 59,000 clones, 80% seen once. V and J are TRBV25-1 and TRBJ2-1; TRBD1 aligns across 10 bases. This TCR was sampled from a woman aged 40 to 50 in good health and CMV-seronegative. The sequenced sample was PBMCs. Here the CDR3 DNA reads TGTGCCAGCAGTGATTCCGGGACAGGGGACAATGAGCAGTTCTTC. The encoded protein is CASSDSGTGDNEQFF.